This entry lists 28 T cell receptor beta chains sequenced from one sample in a study of neurological immune-mediated disorders. Via MiXCR, TCRdb re-called the 5' RACE reads, giving one row per CDR3 protein. The data contain fewer than 50,000 distinct CDR3 sequences, about 12% of them singletons. The time point was: longitudinal time-point 3. Sequenced input: PBMCs. These receptor sequences come from a male donor with HTLV-1-associated myelopathy (HAM/TSP).

This clonotype was counted many times. The V gene is TRBV5-1, the J gene TRBJ2-2; D is perhaps TRBD1 (6 bases). In germline, CDR1 is SGHRS, CDR2 YFSETQ. V lost 3 bases and J lost 6, with 9 bases in between. CDR3 length: 13 amino acids. This CDR3 is CASSSGVSGELFF. The CDR3 nucleotides are TGCGCCAGCAGCTCAGGGGTTTCCGGGGAGCTGTTTTTT.

The sample holds many counts of this clonotype. This chain joins TRBV2 and TRBJ2-7; D is uncertain. V was trimmed by 6 bases and J by 7 bases, leaving 10 bases between them. CDR1 and CDR2 from the germline V gene are SNHLY and FYNNEI. This CDR3 is built from 11 residues. The CDR3 DNA reads as TGTGCCAGCAGACTCCTTTTGGAGCAGTACTTC. Translation: CASRLLLEQYF.

This clonotype was recorded at least ten times. The chain recombines TRBV5-1 with TRBJ2-7; 8 bases fit TRBD2. The CDR3 loop spans 15 amino acids. From germline, CDR1 is SGHRS and CDR2 YFSETQ. Trimming cost V 4 bases and J 0 bases; bases outside gene matches: 6. CDR3 loop: CASSLSGVNSYEQYF. The CDR3 region has the DNA TGCGCCAGCAGCCTTAGCGGGGTCAACTCCTACGAGCAGTACTTC.

This clonotype showed up many times. Germline is not matched at one junction end, which may reflect a read error. The chain carries TRBV7-9 and TRBJ2-1; no clear D gene. Germline CDR1 reads SEHNR; CDR2 reads FQNEAQ (reference sequence). This CDR3 region has 11 residues. The chain's CDR3 is CASSLDVERIF. The CDR3 DNA sequence: TGTGCCAGCAGCTTGGACGTGGAAAGGATCTTC.

This clonotype was found many times. The gene calls are TRBV3-1 and TRBJ1-1, with 9 bases matching TRBD1. The CDR3 length is 14 residues. The ends lost 4 bases at V and 7 bases at J; junction bases unmatched: 7. Germline lookup yields CDR1 LGHDT and CDR2 YNNKEL (reference sequence). CDR3: CASSLRQGVDEAFF. CDR3 coding DNA: TGTGCCAGCAGCCTACGACAGGGGGTGGATGAAGCTTTCTTT.

There are many counts of this clonotype. The V and J genes are TRBV5-6 and TRBJ2-2, with D unclear. Germline-derived CDR1 and CDR2 are SGHDT and YYEEEE. There are 14 residues in the CDR3. V dropped 1 base and J dropped 1 base, with 5 bases sitting between them. The CDR3 sequence: CASSLRLNTGELFF. In DNA, the CDR3 is TGTGCCAGCAGCTTGAGGTTGAACACCGGGGAGCTGTTTTTT. Together with reference TRBV5-6 and TRBJ2-2, the CDR3 gives the full variable domain: DAGVTQSPTHLIKTRGQQVTLRCSPKSGHDTVSWYQQALGQGPQFIFQYYEEEERQRGNFPDRFSGHQFPNYSSELNVNALLLGDSALYLCASSLRLNTGELFFGEGSRLTVL.

This clonotype has at least ten counts. V usage is TRBV3-1 and J usage is TRBJ1-6; D not resolved. This CDR3 has 15 residues. In germline, CDR1 is LGHDT, CDR2 YNNKEL (reference sequence). V lost 0 bases and J lost 6, with 9 bases in between. CDR3 sequence reads: CASSQDMTGNSPLHF. In DNA, the CDR3 is TGTGCCAGCAGCCAAGATATGACGGGTAATTCACCCCTCCACTTT.

The sample holds many counts of this clonotype. The chain is built from TRBV29-1 and TRBJ2-5; 10 bases align to TRBD1. V gave up 6 bases and J gave up 4 bases; unmatched junction bases: 11. Germline values: CDR1 SQVTM, CDR2 ANQGSEA. CDR3 length: 15 residues. As DNA, the CDR3 is TGCAGCGTAATGCTGACAGGGGGCTCCGGAGAGACCCAGTACTTC. This codes for CSVMLTGGSGETQYF.

This clonotype was observed many times. The V call is TRBV5-1, the J call TRBJ1-4, with a possible D match to TRBD1 (5 bases). CDR3 length equals 16 residues. Trimming cost V 4 bases and J 8 bases, with 21 bases left between them. In germline, CDR1 is SGHRS, CDR2 YFSETQ. The CDR3 protein is CASSPHPEGMGEKLFF. The CDR3 bases are TGCGCCAGCAGCCCACACCCGGAGGGGATGGGAGAAAAACTGTTTTTT.

This clonotype was observed at least ten times. This chain uses TRBV6-5 with TRBJ1-3; D gene uncertain. From germline, CDR1 is MNHEY and CDR2 SVGAGI. With 0 bases removed from V and 0 bases from J, the gap between germline ends came to 6 bases. The CDR3 covers 15 residues. CDR3 sequence (DNA): TGTGCCAGCAGTTACTCGATGATCTCTGGAAACACCATATATTTT. Translated: CASSYSMISGNTIYF.

This clonotype came up many times. This CDR3 is CASRRRDYYGYTF. The CDR3 nucleotides read TGTGCCAGCAGACGCAGGGACTACTATGGCTACACCTTC. The gene calls are TRBV2 and TRBJ1-2, with D perhaps matching TRBD1 (5 bases). The CDR3 sequence is 13 residues long. The germline gives CDR1 SNHLY, CDR2 FYNNEI. V lost 6 bases and J 3 bases, leaving 11 bases between the germline ends.

This clonotype has at least ten counts. The rearrangement links TRBV5-1 to TRBJ2-1, with D possibly matching TRBD1 (5 bases). V lost 4 bases and J lost 7, with 12 bases in between. The CDR3 totals 13 residues. Germline V gene data show CDR1 as SGHRS and CDR2 as YFSETQ. The CDR3 sequence is CASSMGPKNEQFF. The CDR3 DNA is TGCGCCAGCAGCATGGGGCCGAAGAATGAGCAGTTCTTC.

Ten or more counts support this clonotype. This rearrangement joins TRBV7-8 to TRBJ1-3; D is possibly TRBD1 (5 bases). This CDR3 contains 15 residues. V shed 1 base and J shed 0 bases, with 7 bases lying between them. The V gene's germline CDR1 is SGHVS and CDR2 FQNEAQ. The CDR3 region has the DNA TGTGCCAGCAGCTTAGAGGGGAGCTCTGGAAACACCATATATTTT. It is translated as CASSLEGSSGNTIYF.

This clonotype was seen ten or more times. The chain recombines TRBV6-4 with TRBJ1-6, with TRBD1 identical over 7 bases. The CDR3 is made up of 16 amino acids. CDR1 is MRHNA and CDR2 is SNTAGT in the germline V gene. V was clipped by 5 bases and J by 6 bases; unmatched bases: 10. As DNA, the CDR3 is TGTGCCAGCAGTAGGGATTGGGACAGCTTTAATTCACCCCTCCACTTT. Translating it yields CASSRDWDSFNSPLHF.

The chain carries TRBV7-9 and TRBJ1-5; 10 bases align to TRBD1. This CDR3 region has 14 residues. V lost 3 bases to trimming and J lost 9 bases; unmatched junction nucleotides: 5. Germline CDR1 SEHNR, CDR2 FQNEAQ (reference sequence). Written as DNA, the CDR3 is TGTGCCAGCAGCTTGGGGACAGGGGATTCGCCCCAGCATTTT. Protein product: CASSLGTGDSPQHF.

This clonotype appeared many times. The gene calls are TRBV3-1 and TRBJ1-5, with a weak D call TRBD1 (5 bases). CDR3 length: 14 amino acids. Germline V lookup: CDR1 LGHDT, CDR2 YNNKEL (reference sequence). Trimming stripped 1 base from V and 9 bases from J, with 13 bases between. CDR3 nucleotides: TGTGCCAGCAGCCAAGGAATAGAAGGGGCGCCCCAGCATTTT. Translating gives CASSQGIEGAPQHF.

This clonotype occurred many times. This chain uses TRBV10-3 with TRBJ1-3; D is perhaps TRBD1 (5 bases). The V gene lost 0 bases and the J gene lost 2 bases, with 11 bases spanning the gap. The CDR3 totals 16 residues. Germline values: CDR1 ENHRY, CDR2 SYGVKD. CDR3 region: CAISESIPGPGNTIYF. CDR3 sequence (DNA): TGTGCCATCAGTGAGTCAATCCCGGGGCCTGGAAACACCATATATTTT.

This clonotype was seen repeatedly, ten times or more. This chain links TRBV7-2 with TRBJ2-3, with 11 bases identical to TRBD2. After removal of 5 bases from V and 4 bases from J, the junction contained 8 bases not matched to a gene. Germline V gene sequence: CDR1 SGHTA, CDR2 FQGNSA. The CDR3 has 16 residues. CDR3 coding DNA: TGTGCCAGCAGCCGAGATAGCGGGGGGGCTTCAGATACGCAGTATTTT. It yields the protein CASSRDSGGASDTQYF. The complete variable domain, with remaining parts taken from reference TRBV7-2 and TRBJ2-3, reads GAGVSQSPSNKVTEKGKDVELRCDPISGHTALYWYRQSLGQGLEFLIYFQGNSAPDKSGLPSDRFSAERTGGSVSTLTIQRTQQEDSAVYLCASSRDSGGASDTQYFGPGTRLTVL.

Concerning this clonotype: A read error may account for a junction end that differs from germline. CDR3 residues: CASSEVDRVFSDTQYF. The DNA of the CDR3 is TGTGCCAGCAGCGAAGTGGACAGGGTCTTTTCAGATACGCAGTATTTT. The chain links TRBV2 to TRBJ2-3; 8 nucleotides line up with TRBD1. The CDR3 is 16 residues long. Germline V gene lookup returns CDR1 SNHLY and CDR2 FYNNEI. Variable domain in full (rest from reference TRBV2 and TRBJ2-3): EPEVTQTPSHQVTQMGQEVILRCVPISNHLYFYWYRQILGQKVEFLVSFYNNEISEKSEIFDDQFSVERPDGSNFTLKIRSTKLEDSAMYFCASSEVDRVFSDTQYFGPGTRLTVL.

The sample holds a few counts of this clonotype. This chain joins TRBV20-1 and TRBJ1-1; D is possibly TRBD1 (5 bases). This CDR3 comprises 11 residues. In germline, CDR1 is DFQATT, CDR2 SNEGSKA (reference sequence). Trimming removed 5 bases from V and 10 bases from J, with 14 bases in between. CDR3 region: CSAPGPAVAFF. The CDR3 DNA follows: TGCAGTGCTCCAGGGCCCGCGGTAGCTTTCTTT.

In this sample, this clonotype turned up many times. The gene calls are TRBV7-9 and TRBJ2-2; D is perhaps TRBD1 (5 bases). V lost 3 bases, J lost 5 bases, and 13 bases lay in between. This CDR3 is 15 amino acids long. CDR1 SEHNR and CDR2 FQNEAQ come from the germline V gene (reference sequence). DNA of the CDR3: TGTGCCAGCAGCTTCGGCAGGGCATTAACCGGGGAGCTGTTTTTT. As protein: CASSFGRALTGELFF.

This clonotype has ten or more counts. The chain employs TRBV5-1 and TRBJ2-7, with D uncertain. The CDR3 has 14 amino acids. Germline values: CDR1 SGHRS, CDR2 YFSETQ. V was pared by 2 bases and J by 2 bases, with 11 bases between. The CDR3 nucleotides read TGCGCCAGCAGCTTAAACAGCAATCCCTACGAGCAGTACTTC. It specifies CASSLNSNPYEQYF.

V usage is TRBV20-1 and J usage is TRBJ1-1, with 8 bases identical to TRBD1. Germline values: CDR1 DFQATT, CDR2 SNEGSKA (reference sequence). This CDR3 is 15 amino acids long. V was clipped by 2 bases and J by 3 bases; unmatched bases: 8. The CDR3 region is CSARSFEDRDTEAFF. The CDR3, as DNA: TGCAGTGCTAGAAGCTTTGAGGACAGGGACACTGAAGCTTTCTTT.

This clonotype has ten or more counts. The CDR3, as DNA: TGCGCCAGCAGCACCACGGAGCAAGAGACCCAGTACTTC. As protein: CASSTTEQETQYF. V is TRBV5-1 and J is TRBJ2-5; no clear D gene. The CDR3 sequence is 13 residues long. V was pared by 4 bases and J by 2 bases, with 9 bases between. From germline, CDR1 is SGHRS and CDR2 YFSETQ.

The table lists this clonotype with many counts. The chain carries TRBV3-1 and TRBJ2-7, with a possible D match to TRBD1 (5 bases). The CDR3 consists of 14 residues. Trimming took 4 bases from V and 1 from J, leaving 11 bases between them. Germline lookup yields CDR1 LGHDT and CDR2 YNNKEL (reference sequence). The CDR3 loop is CASSPGLESYEQYF. The CDR3 coding sequence is TGTGCCAGCAGCCCAGGGCTGGAGTCCTACGAGCAGTACTTC.

This clonotype came up many times. This chain links TRBV20-1 with TRBJ2-1; 9 bases agree with TRBD1. Germline loops: CDR1 DFQATT, CDR2 SNEGSKA (reference sequence). The CDR3 runs to 17 residues. J was trimmed by 4 bases and V by 2 bases; bases with no gene match: 12. CDR3 region: CSARPLGGQGLYNEQFF. The CDR3 nucleotides are TGCAGTGCTAGACCCTTGGGGGGACAGGGATTGTACAATGAGCAGTTCTTC.

This clonotype occurred many times. This chain uses TRBV4-1 with TRBJ2-3, with D tentatively TRBD1 (7 bases). Per the germline V gene, CDR1 is MGHRA and CDR2 is YSYEKL. The CDR3 contains 16 residues. V shed 3 bases and J shed 0 bases, with 13 bases lying between them. The CDR3 coding sequence is TGCGCCAGCAGCCAGCAGGGGGGACCTAGCACAGATACGCAGTATTTT. It codes for CASSQQGGPSTDTQYF.

This clonotype was detected ten times or more. The genes are TRBV5-6 and TRBJ2-3, with a tentative D call TRBD2 (6 bases). Per germline, CDR1 SGHDT and CDR2 YYEEEE. Trimming removed 0 bases from V and 5 bases from J, with 10 bases in between. CDR3 size: 14 residues. CDR3 coding DNA: TGTGCCAGCAGCTTGGACCCGGGGGAAGATACGCAGTATTTT. Protein sequence: CASSLDPGEDTQYF. Full variable domain (missing parts from reference TRBV5-6 and TRBJ2-3): DAGVTQSPTHLIKTRGQQVTLRCSPKSGHDTVSWYQQALGQGPQFIFQYYEEEERQRGNFPDRFSGHQFPNYSSELNVNALLLGDSALYLCASSLDPGEDTQYFGPGTRLTVL.